The T cell receptor (beta chain) described here comes from a study of blood T cell repertoires in COVID-19. About the study: PBMCs, B-cell-depleted T cells, or T cells provided the cDNA or gDNA that made up the material.

Trimming removed 3 bases from V and 4 bases from J; junction bases left unmatched: 8. The CDR3 sequence is 16 residues long. Germline CDR1 LNHDA, CDR2 SQIVND (reference sequence). Original handling: From reference gene primer amplification, estimates of nucleated cell counts were derived. Sequencing was performed with immunoSEQ multiplex PCR; in TCRdb, only in-frame clones are kept and a portion is missing. The V and J calls and clone size are taken from that table; D and trimming were inferred from the DNA. The table records about 210,000 clones, 85% to 90% of them present only once. Sequenced: peripheral blood. This receptor was identified in a man aged 55 to 69 with acute or convalescent COVID-19. The chain carries TRBV19 and TRBJ1-3; the match to TRBD1 covers 8 bases. The CDR3, as DNA: TGTGCCAGTAGTATCCTAGGACAGGGACCAGGAAACACCATATATTTT. Amino acid sequence: CASSILGQGPGNTIYF.